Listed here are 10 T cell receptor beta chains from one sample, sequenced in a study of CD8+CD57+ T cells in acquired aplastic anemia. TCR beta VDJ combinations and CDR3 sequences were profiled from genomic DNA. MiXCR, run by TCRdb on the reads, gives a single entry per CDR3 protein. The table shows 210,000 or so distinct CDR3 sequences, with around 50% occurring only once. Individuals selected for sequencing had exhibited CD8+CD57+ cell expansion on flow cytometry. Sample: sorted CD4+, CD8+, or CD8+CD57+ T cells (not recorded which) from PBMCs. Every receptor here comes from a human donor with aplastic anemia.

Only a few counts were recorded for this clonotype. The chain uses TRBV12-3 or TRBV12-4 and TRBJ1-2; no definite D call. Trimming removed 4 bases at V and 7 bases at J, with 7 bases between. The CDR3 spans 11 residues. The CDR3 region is CASSSVVGYTF. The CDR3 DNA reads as TGTGCCAGCAGTTCCGTTGTTGGCTACACCTTC.

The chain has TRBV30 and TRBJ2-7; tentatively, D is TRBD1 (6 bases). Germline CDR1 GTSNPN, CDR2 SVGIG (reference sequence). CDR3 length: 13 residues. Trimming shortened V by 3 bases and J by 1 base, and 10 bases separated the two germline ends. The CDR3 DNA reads TGTGCCTGGAGCTCCGGGACATCCTACGAGCAGTACTTC. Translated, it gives CAWSSGTSYEQYF.

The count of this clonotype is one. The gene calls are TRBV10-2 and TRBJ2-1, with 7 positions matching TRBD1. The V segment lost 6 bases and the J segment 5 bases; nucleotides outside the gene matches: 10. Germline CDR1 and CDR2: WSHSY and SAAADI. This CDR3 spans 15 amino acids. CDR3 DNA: TGCGCCAGCAGCGCAGGGGGTGGTTCGAACAATGAGCAGTTCTTC. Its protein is CASSAGGGSNNEQFF.

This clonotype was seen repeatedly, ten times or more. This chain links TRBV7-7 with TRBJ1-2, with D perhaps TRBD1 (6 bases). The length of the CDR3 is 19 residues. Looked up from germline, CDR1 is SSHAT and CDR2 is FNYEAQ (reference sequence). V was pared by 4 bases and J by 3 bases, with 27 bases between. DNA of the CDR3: TGTGCCAGCAGCTCAGACCCCCCGGGTTGGACAGCGCGCCACTATGGCTACACCTTC. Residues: CASSSDPPGWTARHYGYTF.

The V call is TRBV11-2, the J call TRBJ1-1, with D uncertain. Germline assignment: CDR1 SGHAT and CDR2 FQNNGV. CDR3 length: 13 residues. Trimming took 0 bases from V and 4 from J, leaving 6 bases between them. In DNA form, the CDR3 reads TGTGCCAGCAGCTTAGATCGAAGCACTGAAGCTTTCTTT. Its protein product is CASSLDRSTEAFF.

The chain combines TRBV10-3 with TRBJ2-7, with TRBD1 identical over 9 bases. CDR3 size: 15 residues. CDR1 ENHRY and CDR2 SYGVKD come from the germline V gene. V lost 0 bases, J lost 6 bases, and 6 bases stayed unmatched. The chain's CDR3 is CAISESGTGPFEQYF. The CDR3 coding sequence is TGTGCCATCAGTGAGTCGGGGACAGGGCCCTTCGAGCAGTACTTC.

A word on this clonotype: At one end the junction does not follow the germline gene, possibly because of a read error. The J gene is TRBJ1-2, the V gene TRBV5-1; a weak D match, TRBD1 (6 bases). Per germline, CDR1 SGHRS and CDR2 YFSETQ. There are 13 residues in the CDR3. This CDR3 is CASSNDRYYGYTF. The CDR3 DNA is TGTGCCAGCAGCAACGACAGGTACTATGGCTACACCTTC.

The CDR3 reads CASSRTGEGAQPQHF. The CDR3 coding sequence is TGTGCCAGCAGCCGTACGGGGGAGGGGGCTCAGCCCCAGCATTTT. The chain links TRBV6-1 to TRBJ1-5, with 7 bases aligning to TRBD1. V lost 6 bases, J lost 6 bases, and 11 bases stayed unmatched. The CDR3 is made up of 15 amino acids. Germline V CDR1 and CDR2: MNHNS, SASEGT.

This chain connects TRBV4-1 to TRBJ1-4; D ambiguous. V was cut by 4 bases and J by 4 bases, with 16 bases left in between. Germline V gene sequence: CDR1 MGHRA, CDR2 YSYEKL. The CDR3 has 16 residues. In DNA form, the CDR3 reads TGCGCCAGCAGCCGCTCGGCCGGAGACCTTAATGAAAAACTGTTTTTT. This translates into CASSRSAGDLNEKLFF.

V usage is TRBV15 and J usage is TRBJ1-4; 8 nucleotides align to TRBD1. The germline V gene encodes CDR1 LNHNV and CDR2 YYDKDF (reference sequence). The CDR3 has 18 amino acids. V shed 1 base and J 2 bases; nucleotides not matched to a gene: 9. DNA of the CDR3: TGTGCCACCAGCAGAGGTTTCGGACAGGGCAACACTAATGAAAAACTGTTTTTT. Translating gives CATSRGFGQGNTNEKLFF.